This T cell receptor beta chain was captured by sequencing in a study of blood T cells in healthy people across ages. Study at large: The capture of about one barcoded beta molecule per two T cells was achieved by template switching. Overall study findings and caveats: Greater diversity and more naive CD4+ cells were seen in long-lived donors than in aged donors. Older age coincided with a roughly linear decline in TCR beta diversity per million T cells.

The V end lost 2 bases, the J end lost 6 bases, and 22 bases lay between the germline ends. The CDR3 has 16 amino acids. Germline loops: CDR1 DFQATT, CDR2 SNEGSKA (reference sequence). Combining a sample-barcoded 5' primer with a J-beta primer mix, a second PCR ran for roughly 6 to 11 cycles. A single record per CDR3 protein comes from TCRdb applying MiXCR to the 5' RACE reads. The sample records about 1,400,000 distinct CDR3 sequences, 35% to 45% being singletons. This clonotype was observed a handful of times. No antigen is known for it. This chain uses TRBV20-1 with TRBJ1-2, with a weak D call TRBD1 (5 bases). The sample was blood. This receptor was obtained from a woman aged 18-29 years in good health. As DNA, the CDR3 is TGCAGTGCTAGACATCTTCCCGGACCCCAGGGAGATGGCTACACCTTC. It specifies CSARHLPGPQGDGYTF.